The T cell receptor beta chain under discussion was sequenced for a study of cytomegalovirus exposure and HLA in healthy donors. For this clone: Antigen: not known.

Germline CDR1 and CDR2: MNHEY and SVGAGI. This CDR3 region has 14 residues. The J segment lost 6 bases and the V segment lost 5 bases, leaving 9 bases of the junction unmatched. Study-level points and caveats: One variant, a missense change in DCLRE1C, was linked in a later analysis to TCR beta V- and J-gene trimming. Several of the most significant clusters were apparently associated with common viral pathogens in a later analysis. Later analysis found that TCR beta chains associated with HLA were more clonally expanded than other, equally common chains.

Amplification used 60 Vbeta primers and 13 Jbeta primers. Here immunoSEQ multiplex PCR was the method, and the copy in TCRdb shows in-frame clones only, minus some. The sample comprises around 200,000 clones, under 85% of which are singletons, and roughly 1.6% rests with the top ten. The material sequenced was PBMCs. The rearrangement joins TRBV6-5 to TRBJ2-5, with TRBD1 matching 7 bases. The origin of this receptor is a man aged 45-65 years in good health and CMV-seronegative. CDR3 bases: TGTGCCAGCAGTCCCACAGGGGTTCGGAAGACCCAGTACTTC. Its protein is CASSPTGVRKTQYF.